What follows are 25 T cell receptor beta chains derived from one specimen sequenced in a study of T cell responses to AZD1222 COVID-19 vaccine. The data were produced by immunoSEQ multiplex PCR, yet TCRdb's version contains in-frame clones alone and is incomplete. The repertoire has roughly 140,000 clones, around 91% of them found once; the top ten carry roughly 5%. Source: peripheral blood, taken on day 0 of AZD1222 vaccination. The source is an adult in good health.

The chain is built from TRBV27 and TRBJ2-7; the match to TRBD1 covers 10 bases. Trimming cost V 6 bases and J 4 bases; bases outside gene matches: 6. The germline gives CDR1 MNHEY, CDR2 SMNVEV (reference sequence). The CDR3 consists of 14 residues. The CDR3 DNA sequence: TGTGCCAGCAGAGACCGACAGGGGGCTTACGAGCAGTACTTC. It encodes CASRDRQGAYEQYF.

This rearrangement joins TRBV9 to TRBJ1-1; D is ambiguous. V was trimmed by 4 bases and J by 4 bases, leaving 14 bases between them. Germline V CDR1 and CDR2: SGDLS, YYNGEE. The CDR3 is 14 residues long. The CDR3 region has the DNA TGTGCCAGCAGCCCTCAGGTGGCGGGCACTGAAGCTTTCTTT. Its translation: CASSPQVAGTEAFF.

The chain recombines TRBV24-1 with TRBJ2-1; TRBD1 agrees at 9 bases. Germline lookup yields CDR1 KGHDR and CDR2 SFDVKD. V was pared by 4 bases and J by 8 bases, with 14 bases of the junction left unmatched. The CDR3 is 17 amino acids. CDR3 sequence (DNA): TGTGCCACCAGTGACCCTGGACAGGGGTGGGATAGGGATGAGCAGTTCTTC. It encodes CATSDPGQGWDRDEQFF.

The chain employs TRBV28 and TRBJ2-2, with 12 positions matching TRBD2. The CDR3 length is 20 residues. Per germline, CDR1 MDHEN and CDR2 SYDVKM. Trimming at V came to 5 bases and at J to 3 bases, leaving 16 bases not matched to a gene. The CDR3 here is CASSLPTSGSSPGDTGELFF. Here the CDR3 DNA reads TGTGCCAGCAGTCTCCCGACTAGCGGGAGCTCGCCGGGGGACACCGGGGAGCTGTTTTTT. Using reference TRBV28 and TRBJ2-2 for the parts outside the CDR3, the full variable domain is DVKVTQSSRYLVKRTGEKVFLECVQDMDHENMFWYRQDPGLGLRLIYFSYDVKMKEKGDIPEGYSVSREKKERFSLILESASTNQTSMYLCASSLPTSGSSPGDTGELFFGEGSRLTVL.

The rearrangement joins TRBV5-6 to TRBJ1-2; 8 nucleotides align to TRBD1. Trimming cost V 5 bases and J 6 bases; bases outside gene matches: 6. From germline, CDR1 is SGHDT and CDR2 YYEEEE. The CDR3 runs 13 residues. The CDR3 is CASSRQGRDGYTF. The DNA of the CDR3 is TGTGCCAGCAGTCGACAGGGGAGGGATGGCTACACCTTC.

In DNA, the CDR3 is TGTGCCACCAGCAGAGCCGGCGGGGAACCGAACACTGAAGCTTTCTTT. Encoded protein: CATSRAGGEPNTEAFF. The V call is TRBV15, the J call TRBJ1-1; unclear D gene. The CDR3 consists of 16 residues. The germline CDR1 and CDR2 sequences are LNHNV and YYDKDF (reference sequence). The germline V and J ends were trimmed by 1 base and 1 base, with 13 bases remaining between them.

V usage is TRBV28 and J usage is TRBJ2-7; 8 nucleotides align to TRBD1. CDR1 is MDHEN and CDR2 is SYDVKM in the germline V gene. Trimming cost V 6 bases and J 7 bases; bases outside gene matches: 14. The CDR3 has 15 residues. CDR3 protein: CASRGRQGPLGEQYF. Here the CDR3 DNA reads TGTGCCAGCAGGGGCCGACAGGGGCCATTGGGAGAGCAGTACTTC.

The genes are TRBV19 and TRBJ1-1, with D tentatively TRBD1 (5 bases). With 4 bases removed from V and 1 base from J, the gap between germline ends came to 10 bases. The CDR3 has 14 residues. Germline V lookup: CDR1 LNHDA, CDR2 SQIVND (reference sequence). In nucleotides, the CDR3 is TGTGCCAGTAGTAGCCGGAGGGGGAACACTGAAGCTTTCTTT. Translating it yields CASSSRRGNTEAFF. Filled out from reference TRBV19 and TRBJ1-1, the complete variable domain reads DGGITQSPKYLFRKEGQNVTLSCEQNLNHDAMYWYRQDPGQGLRLIYYSQIVNDFQKGDIAEGYSVSREKKESFPLTVTSAQKNPTAFYLCASSSRRGNTEAFFGQGTRLTVV.

This sequence joins TRBV28 and TRBJ1-5, with 7 bases matching TRBD1. Germline V CDR1 and CDR2: MDHEN, SYDVKM. V shed 4 bases, J shed 0 bases, and the junction held 12 bases outside the gene matches. The CDR3 has 18 residues. CDR3 protein: CASSSGTASRYSNQPQHF. The CDR3 nucleotides are TGTGCCAGCAGTTCCGGGACAGCCTCACGTTATAGCAATCAGCCCCAGCATTTT.

The V gene is TRBV7-9, the J gene TRBJ2-1; the D is unclear. Trimming stripped 0 bases from V and 9 bases from J, with 6 bases between. The germline V gene encodes CDR1 SEHNR and CDR2 FQNEAQ (reference sequence). The CDR3 contains 12 residues. DNA for the CDR3: TGTGCCAGCAGCTTAGCCTCGGGTGAGCAGTTCTTC. Its translation: CASSLASGEQFF.

The chain employs TRBV7-9 and TRBJ1-2, with D hard to call. The length of the CDR3 is 14 residues. Germline CDR1 SEHNR, CDR2 FQNEAQ (reference sequence). V was trimmed by 1 base and J by 10 bases, leaving 16 bases between them. CDR3 amino acids: CASSLGLDELHYTF. In DNA, the CDR3 is TGTGCCAGCAGCTTAGGCTTGGACGAGTTACACTACACCTTC.

The rearrangement joins TRBV29-1 to TRBJ1-2; D is uncertain. The V and J ends lost 1 base and 1 base respectively, with 16 bases between them. The CDR3 spans 16 residues. Germline V gene lookup returns CDR1 SQVTM and CDR2 ANQGSEA. CDR3 sequence reads: CSVEVGLWSVNYGYTF. The CDR3 region has the DNA TGCAGCGTTGAAGTGGGATTGTGGAGCGTTAACTATGGCTACACCTTC.

This rearrangement joins TRBV6-5 to TRBJ1-4, with D maybe TRBD1 (5 bases). The CDR3 has 15 residues. Germline-derived CDR1 and CDR2 are MNHEY and SVGAGI. V shed 0 bases and J shed 4 bases, with 9 bases lying between them. The CDR3 DNA reads TGTGCCAGCAGTTACTCGGGGGGAAATAATGAAAAACTGTTTTTT. The encoded protein is CASSYSGGNNEKLFF.

The rearrangement uses TRBV28 and TRBJ2-7, with D unresolved. CDR1 and CDR2 (germline): MDHEN, SYDVKM. V was shortened by 7 bases and J by 0 bases, with 16 bases between the two germline ends. The length of the CDR3 is 15 residues. The CDR3 reads CASIPGGFASYEQYF. In nucleotides, the CDR3 is TGTGCCAGCATCCCCGGCGGCTTTGCCTCCTACGAGCAGTACTTC.

V usage is TRBV29-1 and J usage is TRBJ1-2; 8 bases line up with TRBD1. The CDR3 is made up of 12 amino acids. Germline V gene sequence: CDR1 SQVTM, CDR2 ANQGSEA. The V gene end was trimmed by 6 bases and the J gene end by 4 bases; junction bases not matched to a gene: 4. CDR3 region: CSVGQGIYGYTF. The CDR3 bases are TGCAGCGTCGGACAGGGAATCTATGGCTACACCTTC.

The chain has TRBV24-1 and TRBJ1-1; D ambiguous. Per the germline V gene, CDR1 is KGHDR and CDR2 is SFDVKD. Trimming took 6 bases from V and 1 from J, leaving 8 bases between them. The CDR3 contains 13 residues. In nucleotides, the CDR3 is TGTGCCACCAGTAAAACAGAGAACACTGAAGCTTTCTTT. Encoded protein: CATSKTENTEAFF.

The chain carries TRBV9 and TRBJ1-1; D call uncertain. The CDR3 length is 13 residues. Looked up from germline, CDR1 is SGDLS and CDR2 is YYNGEE. Trimming shortened V by 0 bases and J by 0 bases, and 3 bases separated the two germline ends. This chain's CDR3 is CASSVELNTEAFF. CDR3 DNA: TGTGCCAGCAGCGTAGAATTGAACACTGAAGCTTTCTTT.

This chain joins TRBV28 and TRBJ2-7; D might be TRBD2 (6 bases). CDR1 and CDR2 from the germline V gene are MDHEN and SYDVKM. The V and J ends lost 3 bases and 4 bases respectively, with 16 bases between them. This CDR3 is 15 amino acids long. CDR3 sequence reads: CASSFGGSGRYEQYF. The DNA of the CDR3 is TGTGCCAGCAGTTTCGGGGGTAGCGGTCGTTACGAGCAGTACTTC.

The V gene is TRBV7-3, the J gene TRBJ1-6; D remains ambiguous. Germline-derived CDR1 and CDR2 are SGHTA and FQGTGA. The CDR3 has 13 amino acids. The V end was cut by 0 bases, the J end by 7 bases, with 4 bases between. The CDR3 spells CASSLTINSPLHF. The CDR3 nucleotides read TGTGCCAGCAGCTTAACGATCAATTCACCCCTCCACTTT. The whole variable domain, remainder taken from reference TRBV7-3 and TRBJ1-6, is GAGVSQTPSNKVTEKGKYVELRCDPISGHTALYWYRQSLGQGPEFLIYFQGTGAADDSGLPNDRFFAVRPEGSVSTLKIQRTERGDSAVYLCASSLTINSPLHFGNGTRLTVT.

This chain joins TRBV15 and TRBJ2-5; D could derive from TRBD1 or TRBD2 (5 bases each). The CDR3 loop spans 15 amino acids. The V end was cut by 0 bases, the J end by 5 bases, with 13 bases between. Germline values: CDR1 LNHNV, CDR2 YYDKDF (reference sequence). The CDR3 DNA reads as TGTGCCACCAGCAGAGATTTTCGGGGCTGGGAGACCCAGTACTTC. Translated: CATSRDFRGWETQYF.

The CDR3 bases are TGTGCCAGCAGCTTACAAAACCTAGCGGGAGTGTACGAGCAGTACTTC. This codes for CASSLQNLAGVYEQYF. V usage is TRBV7-2 and J usage is TRBJ2-7; 10 bases match TRBD2. The CDR3 spans 16 residues. Germline CDR1 reads SGHTA; CDR2 reads FQGNSA. V shed 2 bases, J shed 4 bases, and the junction held 8 bases outside the gene matches.

The gene calls are TRBV6-5 and TRBJ2-3, with D tentatively TRBD2 (5 bases). CDR3 length equals 14 residues. Germline V lookup: CDR1 MNHEY, CDR2 SVGAGI. The V and J ends lost 2 bases and 2 bases respectively, with 8 bases between them. The CDR3 region is CASSYDGITDTQYF. The CDR3 DNA sequence: TGTGCCAGCAGTTACGACGGGATCACAGATACGCAGTATTTT.

This clone has only one observation. This chain links TRBV29-1 with TRBJ1-3; maybe TRBD1 (6 bases). In germline, CDR1 is SQVTM, CDR2 ANQGSEA. There are 14 residues in the CDR3. V dropped 7 bases and J dropped 0 bases, with 13 bases sitting between them. This chain's CDR3 is CSAAGEGSGNTIYF. In DNA, the CDR3 is TGCAGCGCCGCAGGGGAGGGCTCTGGAAACACCATATATTTT. The full variable domain, its missing parts supplied by reference TRBV29-1 and TRBJ1-3, is SAVISQKPSRDICQRGTSLTIQCQVDSQVTMMFWYRQQPGQSLTLIATANQGSEATYESGFVIDKFPISRPNLTFSTLTVSNMSPEDSSIYLCSAAGEGSGNTIYFGEGSWLTVV.

The chain couples TRBV4-3 to TRBJ2-3; 7 bases are a match to TRBD2. V lost 0 bases, J lost 3 bases, and 6 bases stayed unmatched. The CDR3 is 16 amino acids. The germline CDR1 and CDR2 sequences are LGHNA and YSLEER. Here the CDR3 reads CASSQERSGITDTQYF. The CDR3 coding sequence is TGCGCCAGCAGCCAAGAGAGAAGCGGGATAACAGATACGCAGTATTTT.

A few counts support this clone. The chain joins TRBV6-5 to TRBJ2-1; no reliable D call. Trimming cost V 0 bases and J 5 bases, with 8 bases left between them. CDR1 and CDR2 (germline): MNHEY, SVGAGI. The CDR3 sequence is 14 residues long. The CDR3 region is CASSYSRRDNEQFF. Here the CDR3 DNA reads TGTGCCAGCAGTTACTCGAGAAGAGACAATGAGCAGTTCTTC.